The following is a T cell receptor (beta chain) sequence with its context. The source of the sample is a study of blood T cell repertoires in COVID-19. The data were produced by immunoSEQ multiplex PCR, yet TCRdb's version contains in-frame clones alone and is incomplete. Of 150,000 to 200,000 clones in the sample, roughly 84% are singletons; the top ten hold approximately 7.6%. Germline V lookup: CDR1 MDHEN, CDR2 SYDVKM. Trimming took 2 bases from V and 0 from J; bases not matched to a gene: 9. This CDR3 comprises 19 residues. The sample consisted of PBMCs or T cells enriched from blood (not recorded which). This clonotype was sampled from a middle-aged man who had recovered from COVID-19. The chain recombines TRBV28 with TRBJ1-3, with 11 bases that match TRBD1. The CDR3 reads CASSLGRGQGVPSGNTIYF. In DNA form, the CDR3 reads TGTGCCAGCAGTTTAGGAAGGGGACAGGGGGTCCCCTCTGGAAACACCATATATTTT.